This TCR beta chain was identified during a study of T cells in Graves' hyperthyroidism and ophthalmopathy. The CDR3 has 13 residues. The germline V gene encodes CDR1 SGHVS and CDR2 FNYEAQ. The trim removed 3 bases at V and 6 bases at J, leaving 3 bases unmatched. Amplification of TCR beta CDR3 regions was performed using RNA transcripts as template. Using the HTBI primer set, a first-round RT-PCR was run on the TCR CDR3. TCRdb reanalysed the multiplex PCR reads using MiXCR and keeps one entry per CDR3 protein. The repertoire includes around 800,000 distinct CDR3 sequences, 35% to 45% of them detected once, and 7.5% to 9.5% sits in the top ten.

The receptor's source is a man aged 18 to 30 with Graves' hyperthyroidism. Sequences were obtained from blood. The rearrangement joins TRBV7-6 to TRBJ1-2, with 8 positions matching TRBD1. The CDR3 region has the DNA TGTGCCAGCAGCTTGACAGGGGATCATGGCTACACCTTC. Amino acid sequence: CASSLTGDHGYTF.